Below, 18 T cell receptor beta chains from the same sample are listed, as sequenced in a study of T cell changes during pregnancy in multiple sclerosis (dated by TCRdb to between 2018 and 2020). Libraries were built with the immunoSEQ multiplex PCR assay. TCRdb limited this immuneACCESS table to in-frame rearrangements with V and J called. A share of clones is missing; checked studies link under half to unresolved V genes, and the rest is unexplained. The sample has roughly 40,000 clones on record, about 92% of them singletons. The ten largest make up about an eighth of the sample. Here the sequenced sample was CD8+ T cells from peripheral blood mononuclear cells, taken in the first trimester of pregnancy. The receptor source for this set is a female donor with multiple sclerosis, enrolled in a pregnancy study.

Points on this clone: The junction differs from germline at one of its ends, possibly a read error. The rearrangement links TRBV7-7 to TRBJ2-1, with 9 bases aligning to TRBD2. The CDR3 extends over 12 amino acids. Looked up from germline, CDR1 is SSHAT and CDR2 is FNYEAQ (reference sequence). CDR3 DNA sequence: TGTGCTAGCAGCCCGGGACTAGCAGAGCAGTTCTTC. It codes for CASSPGLAEQFF. Full variable domain (outside the CDR3, taken from reference TRBV7-7 and TRBJ2-1): GAGVSQSPRYKVTKRGQDVTLRCDPISSHATLYWYQQALGQGPEFLTYFNYEAQPDKSGLPSDRFSAERPEGSISTLTIQRTEQRDSAMYRCASSPGLAEQFFGPGTRLTVL.

V and J are TRBV29-1 and TRBJ2-2, with a weak D call TRBD1 (5 bases). The germline gives CDR1 SQVTM, CDR2 ANQGSEA. Trimming removed 4 bases at V and 1 base at J, with 7 bases between. CDR3 length: 13 residues. CDR3 sequence (DNA): TGCAGCGTTGGACAGAGGAACACCGGGGAGCTGTTTTTT. Translated, it gives CSVGQRNTGELFF.

The chain links TRBV2 to TRBJ1-2; D is ambiguous. The CDR3 extends over 14 amino acids. Deletions cut 2 bases from V and 2 bases from J, with 9 bases between. Germline loops: CDR1 SNHLY, CDR2 FYNNEI. The CDR3 reads CASSEYNVNYGYTF. The CDR3 DNA sequence: TGTGCCAGCAGTGAATACAACGTGAACTATGGCTACACCTTC. The full variable domain, completed using reference TRBV2 and TRBJ1-2, is EPEVTQTPSHQVTQMGQEVILRCVPISNHLYFYWYRQILGQKVEFLVSFYNNEISEKSEIFDDQFSVERPDGSNFTLKIRSTKLEDSAMYFCASSEYNVNYGYTFGSGTRLTVV.

The chain carries TRBV9 and TRBJ2-3, with TRBD2 matching over 14 bases. The germline V gene encodes CDR1 SGDLS and CDR2 YYNGEE. The CDR3 spans 16 residues. V lost 3 bases to trimming and J lost 4 bases; unmatched junction nucleotides: 4. For the CDR3, the DNA is TGTGCCAGCAGCGCTGGGACTAGCGGGGGCGCAGATACGCAGTATTTT. Translation: CASSAGTSGGADTQYF.

This clone has only one observation. This rearrangement joins TRBV7-2 to TRBJ2-3, with D perhaps TRBD2 (5 bases). V lost 4 bases to trimming and J lost 2 bases, with 10 bases between them. The CDR3 runs 14 residues. In germline, CDR1 is SGHTA, CDR2 FQGNSA. The CDR3 region is CASSWEFNTDTQYF. The CDR3 bases are TGTGCCAGCAGCTGGGAGTTTAACACAGATACGCAGTATTTT. Looking up the rest from reference TRBV7-2 and TRBJ2-3 gives the full variable domain: GAGVSQSPSNKVTEKGKDVELRCDPISGHTALYWYRQSLGQGLEFLIYFQGNSAPDKSGLPSDRFSAERTGGSVSTLTIQRTQQEDSAVYLCASSWEFNTDTQYFGPGTRLTVL.

In DNA form, the CDR3 reads TGTGCCAGCAGCTTGGGACTAGCGGGGGGCACAGATACGCAGTATTTT. Translating gives CASSLGLAGGTDTQYF. V gene TRBV7-3 combines with J gene TRBJ2-3; 14 positions match TRBD2. From germline, CDR1 is SGHTA and CDR2 FQGTGA. The trim removed 3 bases at V and 1 base at J, leaving 0 bases unmatched. The CDR3 has 16 residues.

The rearrangement uses TRBV18 and TRBJ1-1; D may be TRBD1 (5 bases). CDR1 and CDR2 from the germline V gene are KGHSH and LQKENI. This CDR3 is built from 16 residues. V was shortened by 5 bases and J by 5 bases, with 21 bases between the two germline ends. For the CDR3, the DNA is TGTGCCAGCTCAACCCGATCAACGGGGACTAAAACTGAAGCTTTCTTT. Protein sequence: CASSTRSTGTKTEAFF.

The J gene is TRBJ2-7, the V gene TRBV4-1; 11 nucleotides match TRBD2. The CDR3 contains 17 residues. The germline gives CDR1 MGHRA, CDR2 YSYEKL. Trimming removed 0 bases from V and 2 bases from J; junction bases left unmatched: 6. The CDR3 DNA reads as TGCGCCAGCAGCCAAGACCCGACTAGCGGGGACCCCTACGAGCAGTACTTC. It specifies CASSQDPTSGDPYEQYF.

The chain has TRBV20-1 and TRBJ1-1; D is unclear. The CDR3 covers 11 residues. CDR1 is DFQATT, CDR2 SNEGSKA, per germline (reference sequence). V shed 6 bases and J shed 3 bases, with 8 bases lying between them. The CDR3 loop reads CSAQTYTEAFF. In DNA form, the CDR3 reads TGCAGTGCCCAGACATACACTGAAGCTTTCTTT.

The chain joins TRBV6-1 to TRBJ2-1, with a weak D call TRBD2 (5 bases). Germline assignment: CDR1 MNHNS and CDR2 SASEGT. V dropped 1 base and J dropped 14 bases, with 12 bases sitting between them. The CDR3 length is 12 residues. As DNA, the CDR3 is TGTGCCAGCAGTGAAGTGGGTGAGGGAGAGTTCTTC. Amino acid sequence: CASSEVGEGEFF.

This chain links TRBV5-1 with TRBJ1-2; 7 bases are shared with TRBD1. The CDR3 sequence is 19 residues long. V gave up 0 bases and J gave up 0 bases; unmatched junction bases: 14. CDR1 SGHRS and CDR2 YFSETQ come from the germline V gene. The CDR3 nucleotides are TGCGCCAGCAGCTTGGAAGTGGATTGGCAGGGGGGAACTAACTATGGCTACACCTTC. It yields the protein CASSLEVDWQGGTNYGYTF. The full variable domain, its missing parts supplied by reference TRBV5-1 and TRBJ1-2, is KAGVTQTPRYLIKTRGQQVTLSCSPISGHRSVSWYQQTPGQGLQFLFEYFSETQRNKGNFPGRFSGRQFSNSRSEMNVSTLELGDSALYLCASSLEVDWQGGTNYGYTFGSGTRLTVV.

The V and J genes are TRBV27 and TRBJ2-6; D is unclear. Trimming left V 8 bases short and J 0 bases short, with 8 bases between. The germline CDR1 and CDR2 sequences are MNHEY and SMNVEV (reference sequence). The CDR3 is 14 amino acids. The CDR3 DNA follows: TGTGCCAGCCAAGACAACTCTGGGGCCAACGTCCTGACTTTC. Protein: CASQDNSGANVLTF. Full variable domain (outside the CDR3, taken from reference TRBV27 and TRBJ2-6): EAQVTQNPRYLITVTGKKLTVTCSQNMNHEYMSWYRQDPGLGLRQIYYSMNVEVTDKGDVPEGYKVSRKEKRNFPLILESPSPNQTSLYFCASQDNSGANVLTFGAGSRLTVL.

V is TRBV4-1 and J is TRBJ1-1; D might be TRBD1 (5 bases). From germline, CDR1 is MGHRA and CDR2 YSYEKL. Between the trimmed V and J ends, which lost 3 bases and 5 bases, there was a span of 7 bases. The CDR3 covers 12 residues. CDR3: CASSHRGTEAFF. The CDR3 nucleotides are TGCGCCAGCAGCCATCGGGGGACTGAAGCTTTCTTT.

This chain connects TRBV6-5 to TRBJ1-6; a possible D gene is TRBD1 (5 bases). V was shortened by 2 bases and J by 8 bases, with 10 bases between the two germline ends. The CDR3 is made up of 14 amino acids. Per germline, CDR1 MNHEY and CDR2 SVGAGI. CDR3 loop: CASSYDSHDSPLHF. Written as DNA, the CDR3 is TGTGCCAGCAGTTACGACAGCCATGATTCACCCCTCCACTTT.

The chain carries TRBV5-4 and TRBJ2-1, with TRBD2 matching 15 bases. The CDR3 contains 13 residues. Germline V lookup: CDR1 SGHNT, CDR2 YYREEE (reference sequence). The CDR3: CASGLAGGDEQFF. CDR3 nucleotides: TGTGCAAGTGGACTAGCGGGGGGGGATGAGCAGTTCTTC.

The V and J genes are TRBV9 and TRBJ1-4; unclear D gene. This CDR3 spans 14 amino acids. CDR1 and CDR2 (germline): SGDLS, YYNGEE. V was cut by 3 bases and J by 7 bases, with 13 bases left in between. The CDR3 DNA follows: TGTGCCAGCAGCGCCTCGGGATCTGTTGAAAAACTGTTTTTT. This sequence encodes CASSASGSVEKLFF.

This clone appeared a single time. Written as DNA, the CDR3 is TGTGCCAGAGCCAAGGGGAGGACTGAAGCTTTCTTT. Translating gives CARAKGRTEAFF. This chain joins TRBV13 and TRBJ1-1; possible D gene TRBD1, 5 bases. The CDR3 is 12 residues long. Germline assignment: CDR1 PRHDT and CDR2 FYEKMQ (reference sequence). The ends were cut back, 9 bases at V and 5 bases at J, with 13 bases in the middle.

The CDR3 loop is CASSVGQNYGYTF. The CDR3 nucleotides are TGTGCCAGCTCAGTGGGACAGAACTATGGCTACACCTTC. The V and J genes are TRBV19 and TRBJ1-2; 7 nucleotides match TRBD1. Looked up from germline, CDR1 is LNHDA and CDR2 is SQIVND (reference sequence). The trim removed 9 bases at V and 2 bases at J, leaving 6 bases unmatched. The CDR3 is made up of 13 amino acids.